What follows are 16 T cell receptor beta chains derived from one specimen sequenced in a study of cytotoxic CD8 clonotypes in ibrutinib-treated CLL. Method: immunoSEQ multiplex PCR; TCRdb's copy keeps in-frame clones and lacks some. The sample lists nearly 300,000 clones; roughly four fifths were seen once. Source: PBMCs, taken at disease progression, from a patient treated with ibrutinib. Every receptor here comes from a human donor with chronic lymphocytic leukemia.

The gene calls are TRBV5-4 and TRBJ1-4, with a possible D match to TRBD1 (5 bases). The CDR3 length is 15 residues. The germline V gene has CDR1 SGHNT and CDR2 YYREEE (reference sequence). V was cut by 3 bases and J by 0 bases, with 9 bases left in between. As DNA, the CDR3 is TGTGCCAGCAGCTCCGGGACGCCAACTAATGAAAAACTGTTTTTT. Encoded protein: CASSSGTPTNEKLFF.

The chain recombines TRBV13 with TRBJ1-2; no clear D. V gave up 4 bases and J gave up 6 bases, with 15 bases separating them. CDR3 length: 14 residues. Germline V gene sequence: CDR1 PRHDT, CDR2 FYEKMQ (reference sequence). DNA for the CDR3: TGTGCCAGCAGCTATCACACCGTCCCTGATGGCTACACCTTC. Its translation: CASSYHTVPDGYTF. The entire variable domain, with the rest obtained from reference TRBV13 and TRBJ1-2, is as follows: AAGVIQSPRHLIKEKRETATLKCYPIPRHDTVYWYQQGPGQDPQFLISFYEKMQSDKGSIPDRFSAQQFSDYHSELNMSSLELGDSALYFCASSYHTVPDGYTFGSGTRLTVV.

This clone showed up just a few times. The J gene is TRBJ1-5, the V gene TRBV28, with TRBD1 identical over 12 bases. The length of the CDR3 is 16 residues. Germline V gene lookup returns CDR1 MDHEN and CDR2 SYDVKM. With 7 bases clipped from V and 3 bases from J, the junction kept 7 bases outside the gene matches. CDR3 sequence reads: CASNGDRGLANQPQHF. CDR3 DNA: TGTGCCAGCAATGGGGACAGGGGGCTGGCCAATCAGCCCCAGCATTTT.

V is TRBV6-5 and J is TRBJ2-3; TRBD2 agrees at 10 bases. Germline lookup yields CDR1 MNHEY and CDR2 SVGAGI. There are 15 residues in the CDR3. J was trimmed by 6 bases and V by 2 bases; bases with no gene match: 5. In DNA, the CDR3 is TGTGCCAGCAGTTACCTAGCGGGGGAAACGGATACGCAGTATTTT. It translates to CASSYLAGETDTQYF.

The chain is built from TRBV29-1 and TRBJ2-7; perhaps TRBD1 as D (6 bases). With 6 bases removed from V and 0 bases from J, the gap between germline ends came to 18 bases. Looked up from germline, CDR1 is SQVTM and CDR2 is ANQGSEA. The CDR3 covers 15 residues. CDR3 sequence: CSVADRPARSYEQYF. In nucleotides, the CDR3 is TGCAGCGTCGCCGACAGGCCAGCACGCTCCTACGAGCAGTACTTC.

This chain uses TRBV9 with TRBJ2-1; D is perhaps TRBD1 (6 bases). CDR1 and CDR2 (germline): SGDLS, YYNGEE. The CDR3 runs to 14 residues. V was shortened by 2 bases and J by 3 bases, with 9 bases between the two germline ends. CDR3 DNA: TGTGCCAGCAGCGTGACAGGTGGCTACAATGAGCAGTTCTTC. Translated: CASSVTGGYNEQFF. Combining the CDR3 with reference TRBV9 and TRBJ2-1 gives the whole variable domain DSGVTQTPKHLITATGQRVTLRCSPRSGDLSVYWYQQSLDQGLQFLIQYYNGEERAKGNILERFSAQQFPDLHSELNLSSLELGDSALYFCASSVTGGYNEQFFGPGTRLTVL.

The chain employs TRBV7-9 and TRBJ2-3; D is ambiguous. CDR1 and CDR2 (germline): SEHNR, FQNEAQ (reference sequence). Between the trimmed V and J ends, which lost 5 bases and 2 bases, there was a span of 14 bases. The CDR3 has 15 amino acids. This CDR3 reads CASSPYGSYTDTQYF. As DNA, the CDR3 is TGTGCCAGCAGCCCTTACGGTTCATACACAGATACGCAGTATTTT.

The V and J genes are TRBV6-5 and TRBJ2-7; the D call may be TRBD1 or TRBD2 (6 bases each). The V gene's germline CDR1 is MNHEY and CDR2 SVGAGI. With 2 bases removed from V and 3 bases from J, the gap between germline ends came to 11 bases. CDR3 length: 14 amino acids. The CDR3 sequence: CASSYTGAIYEQYF. The CDR3 bases are TGTGCCAGCAGTTACACGGGGGCAATCTACGAGCAGTACTTC.

The genes are TRBV25-1 and TRBJ2-1; D may correspond to TRBD1 or TRBD2 (5 bases each). The CDR3 sequence is 17 residues long. Germline CDR1 and CDR2: MGHDK and SYGVNS. The V gene lost 6 bases and the J gene lost 1 base, with 19 bases spanning the gap. The CDR3 sequence: CASSATTSGGSYNEQFF. In nucleotides, the CDR3 is TGTGCCAGCAGCGCAACCACTTCTGGGGGATCCTACAATGAGCAGTTCTTC. The full variable domain, its missing parts supplied by reference TRBV25-1 and TRBJ2-1, is EADIYQTPRYLVIGTGKKITLECSQTMGHDKMYWYQQDPGMELHLIHYSYGVNSTEKGDLSSESTVSRIRTEHFPLTLESARPSHTSQYLCASSATTSGGSYNEQFFGPGTRLTVL.

This clone has just a few counts. The V gene is TRBV7-6, the J gene TRBJ2-5; the match to TRBD1 covers 9 bases. Germline CDR1 is SGHVS and CDR2 is FNYEAQ. With V trimmed by 4 bases and J by 4 bases, 7 bases remained unmatched. The CDR3 loop spans 15 amino acids. The CDR3 sequence is CASSSQPGQGETQYF. The CDR3 DNA reads as TGTGCCAGCAGCTCCCAACCGGGACAGGGAGAGACCCAGTACTTC.

A single count supports this clone. One end of the junction fails to match germline, which may point to a read error. The V call is TRBV7-9, the J call TRBJ2-5; 9 bases are a match to TRBD2. Germline CDR1 reads SEHNR; CDR2 reads FQNEAQ (reference sequence). This CDR3 comprises 16 residues. CDR3 bases: TGTGCCAGCAGCCTAGCGGGACCTCTAACTGAAGAGACCCAGTACTTC. Its translation: CASSLAGPLTEETQYF.

The CDR3: CASSSRLGGPQETQYF. CDR3 in DNA: TGTGCCAGCAGCTCTCGACTAGGAGGTCCTCAAGAGACCCAGTACTTC. The chain couples TRBV11-2 to TRBJ2-5; perhaps TRBD2 as D (6 bases). The V end lost 4 bases, the J end lost 2 bases, and 17 bases lay between the germline ends. The germline CDR1 and CDR2 sequences are SGHAT and FQNNGV. The CDR3 covers 16 residues.

The chain's CDR3 is CASSLWDSGNTIYF. The DNA for the CDR3 is TGCGCCAGCAGCTTGTGGGACTCTGGAAACACCATATATTTT. The rearrangement joins TRBV5-1 to TRBJ1-3; D is undetermined. Trimming shortened V by 1 base and J by 0 bases, and 5 bases separated the two germline ends. CDR3 length equals 14 residues. The germline V gene encodes CDR1 SGHRS and CDR2 YFSETQ.

The chain carries TRBV7-6 and TRBJ2-7; D not resolved. V was clipped by 8 bases and J by 4 bases, with 9 bases between them. The CDR3 extends over 11 amino acids. The germline gives CDR1 SGHVS, CDR2 FNYEAQ. The CDR3 sequence: CASGNYYEQYF. The CDR3 coding sequence is TGTGCCAGCGGCAATTATTACGAGCAGTACTTC.

Worth noting for this clone: Other DNA sequences in this sample translate to the same CDR3. The J gene is TRBJ2-7, the V gene TRBV19; 7 positions agree with TRBD1. This CDR3 spans 13 amino acids. V trimming: 5 bases; J trimming: 1 base; junction bases outside the gene matches: 2. Germline CDR1 LNHDA, CDR2 SQIVND (reference sequence). The CDR3 protein is CASSPGQSYEQYF. The CDR3 DNA sequence: TGTGCCAGTAGTCCGGGACAGTCCTACGAGCAGTACTTC.

The chain has TRBV18 and TRBJ1-2, with D unclear. CDR1 is KGHSH and CDR2 is LQKENI in the germline V gene. The length of the CDR3 is 14 residues. With 5 bases removed from V and 4 bases from J, the gap between germline ends came to 14 bases. This CDR3 reads CASSSDLGPYGYTF. DNA for the CDR3: TGTGCCAGCTCAAGCGACTTGGGTCCCTATGGCTACACCTTC. Together with reference TRBV18 and TRBJ1-2, the CDR3 gives the full variable domain: NAGVMQNPRHLVRRRGQEARLRCSPMKGHSHVYWYRQLPEEGLKFMVYLQKENIIDESGMPKERFSAEFPKEGPSILRIQQVVRGDSAAYFCASSSDLGPYGYTFGSGTRLTVV.